The 16 T cell receptor beta chains listed next were all sequenced from one sample in a study of control samples from healthy donors and cancer patients. Using immunoSEQ multiplex PCR, the repertoire was profiled, and TCRdb retains in-frame clones only, with some absent. The top ten clones hold roughly 2.7% of a sample with 100,000 to 150,000 clones, about 93% of them seen once. What was sequenced was blood. The receptors stem from a man aged 40-49 years in good health.

A single count supports this clone. The rearrangement uses TRBV19 and TRBJ2-1; D could derive from TRBD1 or TRBD2 (5 bases each). The V gene's germline CDR1 is LNHDA and CDR2 SQIVND (reference sequence). V lost 3 bases and J lost 4, with 22 bases in between. The CDR3 sequence is 18 residues long. The CDR3 DNA is TGTGCCAGTAGTATGAGGGGTGGCAGGGTACGCTCTTACAATGAGCAGTTCTTC. Its translation: CASSMRGGRVRSYNEQFF.

This sequence joins TRBV28 and TRBJ1-6, with D perhaps TRBD1 (5 bases). The V gene lost 6 bases and the J gene lost 10 bases, with 22 bases spanning the gap. Germline V gives CDR1 MDHEN, CDR2 SYDVKM. This CDR3 spans 16 amino acids. The CDR3 protein is CASSLETAFVGSPLHF. The CDR3 region has the DNA TGTGCCAGCAGCCTTGAGACAGCCTTCGTAGGATCACCCCTCCACTTT.

The chain employs TRBV5-4 and TRBJ1-1; D is undetermined. The CDR3 spans 13 residues. V was shortened by 3 bases and J by 7 bases, with 13 bases between the two germline ends. Germline V gives CDR1 SGHNT, CDR2 YYREEE (reference sequence). The CDR3 reads CASSSGASGEAFF. CDR3 nucleotide sequence: TGTGCCAGCAGCTCCGGCGCTTCGGGTGAAGCTTTCTTT.

The chain has TRBV9 and TRBJ2-3, with 10 bases identical to TRBD2. The CDR3 spans 16 residues. V dropped 1 base and J dropped 6; count of bases not matched to a gene: 8. Looked up from germline, CDR1 is SGDLS and CDR2 is YYNGEE. The CDR3 DNA follows: TGTGCCAGCAGCGTATGGTCTAGCGGGGGTCAGGATACGCAGTATTTT. Its protein product is CASSVWSSGGQDTQYF.

This clone has just one count. The CDR3 coding sequence is TGTGCCAGCAGCCCCCGGACGGACCAAGAGACCCAGTACTTC. Translated: CASSPRTDQETQYF. The chain employs TRBV9 and TRBJ2-5; D not resolved. The CDR3 covers 14 residues. The V and J ends lost 4 bases and 0 bases respectively, with 10 bases between them. CDR1 and CDR2 from the germline V gene are SGDLS and YYNGEE.

This sequence joins TRBV9 and TRBJ2-5; D not resolved. V shed 4 bases and J shed 5 bases, with 15 bases lying between them. Germline values: CDR1 SGDLS, CDR2 YYNGEE. The CDR3 runs to 14 residues. The CDR3 is CASSPRTAYETQYF. The CDR3 bases are TGTGCCAGCAGCCCCCGGACGGCCTACGAGACCCAGTACTTC.

The chain couples TRBV2 to TRBJ1-6; TRBD1 matches at 7 bases. The CDR3 length is 16 residues. J lost 0 bases, V lost 5 bases, and 4 bases had no gene match. CDR1 and CDR2 from the germline V gene are SNHLY and FYNNEI. Here the CDR3 reads CASSSGGGSYNSPLHF. In nucleotides, the CDR3 is TGTGCCAGCAGTTCAGGGGGAGGCTCCTATAATTCACCCCTCCACTTT.

The chain links TRBV6-6 to TRBJ2-7; tentatively, D is TRBD1 or TRBD2 (5 bases each). CDR3 length: 12 residues. In germline, CDR1 is MNHNY, CDR2 SVGAGI (reference sequence). Trimming removed 8 bases from V and 6 bases from J, with 14 bases in between. The CDR3 coding sequence is TGTGCCAGCGTGGGGAATGGGGGCGAGCAGTACTTC. It translates to CASVGNGGEQYF.

The rearrangement links TRBV29-1 to TRBJ1-1; D unresolved. The V gene's germline CDR1 is SQVTM and CDR2 ANQGSEA. V was clipped by 8 bases and J by 0 bases, with 16 bases between them. CDR3 length equals 14 residues. The CDR3: CSYTVRLMNTEAFF. The CDR3 DNA reads TGCAGCTACACAGTGCGACTCATGAACACTGAAGCTTTCTTT.

The chain couples TRBV2 to TRBJ2-7; D may match TRBD1 or TRBD2 (5 bases each). V gave up 7 bases and J gave up 5 bases, with 18 bases separating them. This CDR3 contains 14 residues. From germline, CDR1 is SNHLY and CDR2 FYNNEI. Written as DNA, the CDR3 is TGTGCCAGCAACGAGGGGTTCACGGTTCACGAGCAGTACTTC. This translates into CASNEGFTVHEQYF. Combining the CDR3 with reference TRBV2 and TRBJ2-7 gives the whole variable domain EPEVTQTPSHQVTQMGQEVILRCVPISNHLYFYWYRQILGQKVEFLVSFYNNEISEKSEIFDDQFSVERPDGSNFTLKIRSTKLEDSAMYFCASNEGFTVHEQYFGPGTRLTVT.

As regards this clone: Other DNA sequences in this specimen translate into the identical CDR3. V is TRBV11-2 and J is TRBJ1-1; no firm D call. Germline CDR1 and CDR2: SGHAT and FQNNGV. This CDR3 comprises 13 residues. V was pared by 1 base and J by 0 bases, with 3 bases between. The CDR3 here is CASSLGLNTEAFF. CDR3 nucleotide sequence: TGTGCCAGCAGCTTAGGACTGAACACTGAAGCTTTCTTT.

The V and J genes are TRBV3-1 (or the pseudogene TRBV3-2) and TRBJ1-1; no definite D call. The CDR3 is made up of 13 amino acids. V was pared by 10 bases and J by 0 bases, with 12 bases between. Germline CDR1 reads LGHDT; CDR2 reads YNNKEL (reference sequence). In nucleotides, the CDR3 is TGTGCCACCCGACGGGCGATGAACACTGAAGCTTTCTTT. This encodes CATRRAMNTEAFF.

V and J are TRBV6-6 and TRBJ2-2; D is ambiguous. Germline-derived CDR1 and CDR2 are MNHNY and SVGAGI (reference sequence). Trimming removed 6 bases at V and 3 bases at J, with 14 bases between. This CDR3 has 15 residues. The CDR3 bases are TGTGCCAGCAGCCTTCGACCTGGGGACACCGGGGAGCTGTTTTTT. Its protein is CASSLRPGDTGELFF.

Written as DNA, the CDR3 is TGTGCCAGCAGCTTCGGGACAGGGGCGCAGCCCCAGCATTTT. It yields the protein CASSFGTGAQPQHF. V usage is TRBV5-6 and J usage is TRBJ1-5, with TRBD1 matching over 10 bases. The length of the CDR3 is 14 residues. Losses at the gene ends were 2 bases for V and 7 bases for J; bases not matched to a gene: 3. The germline CDR1 and CDR2 sequences are SGHDT and YYEEEE.

The CDR3 region is CASSASETEQYF. The CDR3 DNA sequence: TGTGCCAGCAGTGCTTCGGAGACCGAGCAGTACTTC. This chain links TRBV12-3 or TRBV12-4 with TRBJ2-7; no clear D gene. Trimming removed 5 bases from V and 6 bases from J, with 11 bases in between. CDR3 size: 12 residues.

The chain employs TRBV3-1 (or the pseudogene TRBV3-2) and TRBJ2-5, with 8 bases fitting TRBD1. The germline V gene has CDR1 LGHDT and CDR2 YNNKEL (reference sequence). V was clipped by 4 bases and J by 5 bases; unmatched bases: 6. The CDR3 sequence is 14 residues long. The CDR3 loop is CASSRDRRTETQYF. The CDR3 region has the DNA TGTGCCAGCAGCCGGGACAGGAGAACGGAGACCCAGTACTTC.